This T cell receptor (beta chain) was sequenced in a study of shared clonotypes between healthy human individuals. Study-level findings and limits: Donor clonotype sharing was expected to depend on sequencing depth.

Germline CDR1 LGHNT, CDR2 FRNRAP. V was shortened by 1 base and J by 6 bases, with 10 bases between the two germline ends. The CDR3 runs 14 residues. Clones were read by immunoSEQ multiplex PCR, and TCRdb kept only the in-frame ones, dropping some. The sample consists of 2.5 million or so clones, approximately 92% of them appearing once. Each of the donors was a healthy adult who was HIV-negative and had not had a recent acute infection or vaccination. Comment on this clone: Its target is unknown.

Sequenced input: naive CD4+ T cells sorted from blood. Described subset: CD45RA+ positively selected. The chain couples TRBV12-5 to TRBJ1-5, with D maybe TRBD1 (6 bases). The clonotype was recovered from a man aged 18-30 years in good health. CDR3 sequence (DNA): TGTGCTAGTGGTTTGGAGGGAGGGGGTCAGCCCCAGCATTTT. The encoded protein is CASGLEGGGQPQHF.